A selection of T cell receptor gamma chains follows, all from one sample in a study of Vδ1+ human thymocytes. TCRdb re-called clones from the multiplex PCR reads via CATT. The data hold 20,000 to 25,000 gamma-chain clones, with about an eighth observed a single time. Sequencing used Vdelta1+ gamma-delta thymocytes from the thymus. Receptors originate from a child less than two years old who had congenital heart surgery. Both conserved end residues are part of each CDR3. A row's size may be missing; if present it is once, few, many or a size class.

J gene: TRGJ1/TRGJ2
clone size: .
V gene: TRGV9
CDR3 protein: CALWEGPHYYKKLF
CDR3 DNA: TGTGCCTTGTGGGAGGGTCCCCATTATTATAAGAAACTCTTT

J gene: TRGJP2
clone size: few
V gene: TRGV4
CDR3 protein: CATWEPSDWIKTF
CDR3 DNA: TGTGCCACCTGGGAACCTAGTGATTGGATCAAGACGTTT

J gene: TRGJ1/TRGJ2
clone size: .
V gene: TRGV8
CDR3 protein: CATWVGYYKKLF
CDR3 DNA: TGTGCCACCTGGGTGGGTTATTATAAGAAACTCTTT

J gene: TRGJ1/TRGJ2
clone size: .
V gene: TRGV5
CDR3 protein: CTTWDSLTKGYKKLF
CDR3 DNA: TGTACCACCTGGGACAGCCTCACGAAGGGGTATAAGAAACTCTTT

J gene: TRGJ1/TRGJ2
clone size: .
V gene: TRGV4
CDR3 protein: CATWDGQCGNYKKLF
CDR3 DNA: TGTGCCACCTGGGATGGGCAATGTGGGAATTATAAGAAACTCTTT

J gene: TRGJ1/TRGJ2
clone size: .
V gene: TRGV4
CDR3 protein: CATWDGGPKKLF
CDR3 DNA: TGTGCCACCTGGGATGGAGGTCCGAAGAAACTCTTT

J gene: TRGJ1/TRGJ2
clone size: .
V gene: TRGV9
CDR3 protein: CALWDSRLAHYKKLF
CDR3 DNA: TGTGCCTTGTGGGATTCACGGCTGGCCCATTATAAGAAACTCTTT

J gene: TRGJ1/TRGJ2
clone size: .
V gene: TRGV2
CDR3 protein: CATWDGPGDYYKKLF
CDR3 DNA: TGTGCCACCTGGGACGGCCCTGGGGATTATTATAAGAAACTCTTT

J gene: TRGJ1/TRGJ2
clone size: medium-sized
V gene: TRGV9
CDR3 protein: CALWEPNYYKKLF
CDR3 DNA: TGTGCCTTGTGGGAGCCTAATTATTATAAGAAACTCTTT

J gene: TRGJ1/TRGJ2
clone size: .
V gene: TRGV4
CDR3 protein: CATWEYCYKKLF
CDR3 DNA: TGTGCCACCTGGGAGTACTGCTATAAGAAACTCTTT

J gene: TRGJP1
clone size: few
V gene: TRGV2
CDR3 protein: CATWDGPPGWFKIF
CDR3 DNA: TGTGCCACCTGGGACGGACCCCCTGGTTGGTTCAAGATATTT

J gene: TRGJP2
clone size: .
V gene: TRGV3
CDR3 protein: CATWDSRNPNWIKTF
CDR3 DNA: TGTGCCACCTGGGACAGCCGGAACCCCAATTGGATCAAGACGTTT

J gene: TRGJ1/TRGJ2
clone size: .
V gene: TRGV5
CDR3 protein: CATWDRPLRNYYKKLF
CDR3 DNA: TGTGCCACCTGGGACAGGCCTCTTCGGAATTATTATAAGAAACTCTTT

J gene: TRGJP2
clone size: few
V gene: TRGV3
CDR3 protein: CATWDRPASDWIKTF
CDR3 DNA: TGTGCCACCTGGGACAGGCCGGCTAGTGATTGGATCAAGACGTTT

J gene: TRGJ1/TRGJ2
clone size: few
V gene: TRGV4
CDR3 protein: CATWNGADYKKLF
CDR3 DNA: TGTGCCACCTGGAATGGAGCGGATTATAAGAAACTCTTT

J gene: TRGJ1/TRGJ2
clone size: .
V gene: TRGV9
CDR3 protein: CALWEVGTPVARNYYKKLF
CDR3 DNA: TGTGCCTTGTGGGAGGTGGGGACGCCCGTGGCCCGTAATTATTATAAGAAACTCTTT